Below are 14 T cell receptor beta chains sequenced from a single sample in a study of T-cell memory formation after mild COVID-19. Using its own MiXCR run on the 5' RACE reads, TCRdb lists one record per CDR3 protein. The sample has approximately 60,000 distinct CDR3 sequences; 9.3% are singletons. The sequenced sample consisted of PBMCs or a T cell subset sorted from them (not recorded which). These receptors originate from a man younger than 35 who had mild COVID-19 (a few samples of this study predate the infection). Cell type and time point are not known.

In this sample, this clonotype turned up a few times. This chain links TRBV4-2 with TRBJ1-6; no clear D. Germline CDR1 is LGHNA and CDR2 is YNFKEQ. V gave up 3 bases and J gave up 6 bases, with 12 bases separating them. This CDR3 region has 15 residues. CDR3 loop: CASSQEKGVNSPLHF. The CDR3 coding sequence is TGTGCCAGCAGCCAGGAAAAGGGTGTTAATTCACCCCTCCACTTT.

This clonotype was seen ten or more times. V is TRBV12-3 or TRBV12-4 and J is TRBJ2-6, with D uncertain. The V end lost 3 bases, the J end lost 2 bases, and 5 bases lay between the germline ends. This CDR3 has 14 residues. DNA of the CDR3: TGTGCCAGCAGTTTCAAGACTGGGGCCAACGTCCTGACTTTC. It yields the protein CASSFKTGANVLTF.

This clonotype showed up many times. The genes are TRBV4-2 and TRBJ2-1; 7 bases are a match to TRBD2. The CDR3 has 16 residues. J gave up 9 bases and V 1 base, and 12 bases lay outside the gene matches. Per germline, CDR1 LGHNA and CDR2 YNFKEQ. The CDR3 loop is CASSQGLGAGTGEQFF. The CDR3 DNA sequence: TGTGCCAGCAGCCAAGGCCTCGGAGCGGGGACGGGTGAGCAGTTCTTC.

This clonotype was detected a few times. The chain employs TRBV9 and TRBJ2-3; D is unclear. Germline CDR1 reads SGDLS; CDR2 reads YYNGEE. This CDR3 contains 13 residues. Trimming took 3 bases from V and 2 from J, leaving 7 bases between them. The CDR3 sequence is CASSAPDTDTQYF. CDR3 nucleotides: TGTGCCAGCAGCGCACCGGACACAGATACGCAGTATTTT.

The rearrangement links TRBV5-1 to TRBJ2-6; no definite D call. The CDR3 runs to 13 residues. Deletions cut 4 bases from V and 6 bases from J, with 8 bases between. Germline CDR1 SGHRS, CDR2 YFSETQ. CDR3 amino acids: CASSRQLANVLTF. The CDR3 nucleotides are TGCGCCAGCAGCCGCCAATTGGCCAACGTCCTGACTTTC.

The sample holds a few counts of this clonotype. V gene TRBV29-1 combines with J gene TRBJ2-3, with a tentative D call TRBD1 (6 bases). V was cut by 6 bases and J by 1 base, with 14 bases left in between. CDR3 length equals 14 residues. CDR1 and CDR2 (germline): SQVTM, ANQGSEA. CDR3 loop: CSVAVAGGTDTQYF. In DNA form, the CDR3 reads TGCAGCGTCGCGGTGGCAGGGGGCACAGATACGCAGTATTTT.

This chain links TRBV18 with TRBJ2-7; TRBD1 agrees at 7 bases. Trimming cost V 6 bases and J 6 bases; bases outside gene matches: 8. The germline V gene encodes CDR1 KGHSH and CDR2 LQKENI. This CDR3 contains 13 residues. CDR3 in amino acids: CASSSGQVGEQYF. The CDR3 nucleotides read TGTGCCAGCTCCTCCGGACAGGTCGGCGAGCAGTACTTC. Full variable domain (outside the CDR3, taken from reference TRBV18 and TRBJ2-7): NAGVMQNPRHLVRRRGQEARLRCSPMKGHSHVYWYRQLPEEGLKFMVYLQKENIIDESGMPKERFSAEFPKEGPSILRIQQVVRGDSAAYFCASSSGQVGEQYFGPGTRLTVT.

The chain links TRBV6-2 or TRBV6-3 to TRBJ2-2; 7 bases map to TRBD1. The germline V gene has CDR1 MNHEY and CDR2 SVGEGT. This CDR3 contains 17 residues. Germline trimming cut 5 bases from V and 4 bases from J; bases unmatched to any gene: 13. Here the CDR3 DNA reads TGTGCCAGCAGTAACCACAGACAGGGACGGGGCACCGGGGAGCTGTTTTTT. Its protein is CASSNHRQGRGTGELFF.

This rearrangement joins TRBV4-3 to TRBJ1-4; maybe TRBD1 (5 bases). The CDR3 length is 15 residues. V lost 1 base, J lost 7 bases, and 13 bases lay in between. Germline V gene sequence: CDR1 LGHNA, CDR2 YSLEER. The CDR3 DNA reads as TGCGCCAGCAGCCAAGGAGGGGAGATTGGTGAAAAACTGTTTTTT. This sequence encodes CASSQGGEIGEKLFF.

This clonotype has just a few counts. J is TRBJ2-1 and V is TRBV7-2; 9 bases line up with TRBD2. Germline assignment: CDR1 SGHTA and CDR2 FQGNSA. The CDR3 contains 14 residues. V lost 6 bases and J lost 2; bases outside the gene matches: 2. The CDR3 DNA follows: TGTGCCAGCAGGCGGGGGGGCACCTACAATGAGCAGTTCTTC. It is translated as CASRRGGTYNEQFF.

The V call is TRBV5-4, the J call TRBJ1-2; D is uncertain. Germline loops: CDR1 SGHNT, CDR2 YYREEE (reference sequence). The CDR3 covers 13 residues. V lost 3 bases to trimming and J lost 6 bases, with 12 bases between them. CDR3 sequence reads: CASSYPEGHGYTF. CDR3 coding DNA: TGTGCCAGCAGCTACCCTGAGGGTCATGGCTACACCTTC.

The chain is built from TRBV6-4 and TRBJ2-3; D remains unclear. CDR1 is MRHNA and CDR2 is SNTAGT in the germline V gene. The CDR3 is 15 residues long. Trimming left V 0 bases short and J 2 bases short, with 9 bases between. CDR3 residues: CASSDSGYPTDTQYF. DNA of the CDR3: TGTGCCAGCAGTGACTCGGGCTACCCCACAGATACGCAGTATTTT.

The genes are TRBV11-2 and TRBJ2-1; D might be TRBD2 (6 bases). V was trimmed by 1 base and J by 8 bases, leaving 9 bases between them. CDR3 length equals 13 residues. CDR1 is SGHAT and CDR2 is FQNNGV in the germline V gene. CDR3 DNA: TGTGCCAGCAGCTTAGTAGCGGTGGATGAGCAGTTCTTC. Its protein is CASSLVAVDEQFF.

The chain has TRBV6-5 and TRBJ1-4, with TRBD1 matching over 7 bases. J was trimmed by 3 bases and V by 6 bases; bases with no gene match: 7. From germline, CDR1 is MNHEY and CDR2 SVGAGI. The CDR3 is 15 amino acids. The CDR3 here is CASRPGGTANEKLFF. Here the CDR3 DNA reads TGTGCCAGCAGACCGGGAGGGACAGCTAATGAAAAACTGTTTTTT.